These 28 T cell receptor beta chains came from one sample sequenced in a study of CD8 T cells in ankylosing spondylitis. These receptors have no known antigen. The study, taken as a whole, reports: Seven or eight highly homologous variants made up a TCR beta motif, and this motif appeared characteristic of ankylosing spondylitis blood.

TCRdb recomputed calls from the 5' RACE reads with MiXCR, one row per CDR3 protein. The table has more than 400,000 distinct CDR3 sequences, approximately 5% seen once. The sequenced material came from blood, either unsorted or a sorted T cell fraction (not recorded which). These receptors were collected from a male donor with ankylosing spondylitis.

This clonotype was counted many times. The J gene is TRBJ1-2, the V gene TRBV16; D is unresolved. The V and J ends lost 0 bases and 5 bases respectively, with 7 bases between them. The germline V gene encodes CDR1 KGHSY and CDR2 FQNENV. This CDR3 comprises 13 residues. The CDR3 nucleotides are TGTGCCAGCAGCCAATCGGTCCCATATGGCTACACCTTC. Residues: CASSQSVPYGYTF.

This clonotype occurred many times. The chain has TRBV28 and TRBJ2-7; a possible D gene is TRBD2 (5 bases). The germline CDR1 and CDR2 sequences are MDHEN and SYDVKM. Between the trimmed V and J ends, which lost 6 bases and 6 bases, there was a span of 9 bases. The CDR3 covers 11 residues. The CDR3 reads CASRDEGEQYF. The CDR3 DNA is TGTGCCAGCAGAGACGAGGGCGAGCAGTACTTC.

There are many counts of this clonotype. This sequence joins TRBV6-2 or TRBV6-3 and TRBJ1-1; TRBD1 is a possible D gene (5 bases). The CDR3 contains 15 residues. Germline V gives CDR1 MNHEY, CDR2 SVGEGT. Between the trimmed V and J ends, which lost 2 bases and 3 bases, there was a span of 13 bases. The CDR3 DNA sequence: TGTGCCAGCAGTTACGATCGGGGGTGGTACACTGAAGCTTTCTTT. Amino acid sequence: CASSYDRGWYTEAFF.

This clonotype was detected many times. The chain joins TRBV20-1 to TRBJ1-5, with D possibly TRBD1 on 5 matching bases. Germline CDR1 and CDR2: DFQATT and SNEGSKA (reference sequence). This CDR3 is built from 17 residues. V lost 0 bases and J lost 0, with 15 bases in between. The CDR3 DNA sequence: TGCAGTGCTAGAGATTGGGGGGTACCCTATAGCAATCAGCCCCAGCATTTT. It is translated as CSARDWGVPYSNQPQHF.

The CDR3 here is CASRPTFLDGSPLHF. CDR3 DNA: TGTGCCAGCAGGCCGACCTTCCTGGACGGATCACCCCTCCACTTT. V usage is TRBV3-1 and J usage is TRBJ1-6, with D hard to call. This CDR3 is 15 amino acids long. The V end was cut by 6 bases, the J end by 10 bases, with 19 bases between. CDR1 and CDR2 (germline): LGHDT, YNNKEL (reference sequence).

This clonotype was counted ten times or more. The chain couples TRBV29-1 to TRBJ2-7, with 8 positions matching TRBD1. Looked up from germline, CDR1 is SQVTM and CDR2 is ANQGSEA. The CDR3 sequence is 12 residues long. The junction had 5 bases not matched to a gene; V was cut back by 6 bases and J by 4 bases. CDR3 nucleotides: TGCAGCGTGACAGGGGAGCGGTACGAGCAGTACTTC. Protein product: CSVTGERYEQYF.

This clonotype has at least ten counts. The rearrangement uses TRBV25-1 and TRBJ2-1, with unresolved D. Germline lookup yields CDR1 MGHDK and CDR2 SYGVNS. The CDR3 contains 12 residues. V was shortened by 2 bases and J by 6 bases, with 5 bases between the two germline ends. DNA of the CDR3: TGTGCCAGCAGTGAAACCAGCAATGAGCAGTTCTTC. Translated, it gives CASSETSNEQFF.

Ten or more counts support this clonotype. The chain combines TRBV7-2 with TRBJ2-2; 11 bases are a match to TRBD2. The CDR3 has 16 amino acids. Per germline, CDR1 SGHTA and CDR2 FQGNSA. Trimming removed 5 bases from V and 4 bases from J; junction bases left unmatched: 6. The CDR3 DNA reads as TGTGCCAGCAGCCCTGAAGGACTAGCGGGCACCGGGGAGCTGTTTTTT. This codes for CASSPEGLAGTGELFF.

This clonotype was detected many times. The chain carries TRBV6-1 and TRBJ1-5, with D possibly TRBD1 on 5 matching bases. Germline V gives CDR1 MNHNS, CDR2 SASEGT. The CDR3 is 14 residues long. V dropped 1 base and J dropped 3 bases, with 7 bases sitting between them. Written as DNA, the CDR3 is TGTGCCAGCAGTGAAGGACAGATCAATCAGCCCCAGCATTTT. Protein: CASSEGQINQPQHF.

This clonotype was detected many times. V and J are TRBV12-3 or TRBV12-4 and TRBJ1-3; TRBD1 is a possible D gene (5 bases). The CDR3 has 16 residues. Trimming cost V 6 bases and J 0 bases, with 15 bases left between them. The CDR3 bases are TGTGCCAGCAGAATGATCGGGACGAGCTCTGGAAACACCATATATTTT. It codes for CASRMIGTSSGNTIYF.

This clonotype appeared a few times. The chain uses TRBV6-2 or TRBV6-3 and TRBJ2-1; TRBD2 matches at 9 bases. Germline V gene data show CDR1 as MNHEY and CDR2 as SVGEGT. This CDR3 comprises 15 residues. The V segment lost 8 bases and the J segment 9 bases; nucleotides outside the gene matches: 14. CDR3 sequence: CASGGGLAWLGEQFF. The CDR3 DNA reads TGTGCCAGCGGGGGGGGACTAGCCTGGTTAGGTGAGCAGTTCTTC.

This clonotype was found many times. V is TRBV7-8 and J is TRBJ2-1, with 11 bases identical to TRBD2. After removal of 0 bases from V and 7 bases from J, the junction contained 11 bases not matched to a gene. This CDR3 comprises 18 residues. The V gene's germline CDR1 is SGHVS and CDR2 FQNEAQ. The CDR3 protein is CASSLAGLAGGKGNEQFF. Written as DNA, the CDR3 is TGTGCCAGCAGCTTAGCGGGGCTAGCGGGGGGTAAGGGTAATGAGCAGTTCTTC. Combining the CDR3 with reference TRBV7-8 and TRBJ2-1 gives the whole variable domain GAGVSQSPRYKVAKRGQDVALRCDPISGHVSLFWYQQALGQGPEFLTYFQNEAQLDKSGLPSDRFFAERPEGSVSTLKIQRTQQEDSAVYLCASSLAGLAGGKGNEQFFGPGTRLTVL.

The chain joins TRBV20-1 to TRBJ2-1; tentatively, D is TRBD2 (6 bases). V lost 6 bases, J lost 7 bases, and 16 bases lay in between. Germline-derived CDR1 and CDR2 are DFQATT and SNEGSKA (reference sequence). CDR3 length equals 13 residues. The CDR3 protein is CSAAGWGSNEQFF. CDR3 in DNA: TGCAGTGCGGCGGGGTGGGGGTCGAATGAGCAGTTCTTC.

This clonotype was observed a handful of times. The gene calls are TRBV10-2 and TRBJ2-2; TRBD2 matches at 11 bases. This CDR3 comprises 17 residues. Germline V gene sequence: CDR1 WSHSY, CDR2 SAAADI. J gave up 0 bases and V 5 bases, and 5 bases lay outside the gene matches. CDR3 sequence reads: CASSRFSGRANTGELFF. CDR3 sequence (DNA): TGCGCCAGCAGTCGGTTTAGCGGGAGGGCGAACACCGGGGAGCTGTTTTTT.

In its sample, this clonotype was seen many times. V is TRBV12-3 or TRBV12-4 and J is TRBJ2-2; D may be TRBD2 (6 bases). The CDR3 extends over 17 amino acids. V was cut by 2 bases and J by 5 bases, with 18 bases left in between. The CDR3 DNA follows: TGTGCCAGCAGTTTACGGCCCATGGGGGGAGTGACCGGGGAGCTGTTTTTT. Translated: CASSLRPMGGVTGELFF.

This clonotype was seen at least ten times. This rearrangement joins TRBV12-5 to TRBJ2-1; no clear D. The CDR3 sequence is 11 residues long. The V gene lost 2 bases and the J gene lost 8 bases, with 4 bases spanning the gap. CDR1 is LGHNT and CDR2 is FRNRAP in the germline V gene. The CDR3 bases are TGTGCTAGTGGTTTGAGGGATGAGCAGTTCTTC. It translates to CASGLRDEQFF.

This clonotype was counted ten times or more. The chain combines TRBV6-5 with TRBJ2-7; either TRBD1 or TRBD2 may fit D (7 bases each). The CDR3 is 15 residues long. The ends were cut back, 0 bases at V and 2 bases at J, with 11 bases in the middle. CDR1 is MNHEY, CDR2 SVGAGI, per germline. The CDR3 region has the DNA TGTGCCAGCAGTTACTCGAGCGGGACAGCCTACGAGCAGTACTTC. As protein: CASSYSSGTAYEQYF.

This clonotype was seen ten or more times. The chain links TRBV5-1 to TRBJ2-3; TRBD1 or TRBD2 may be the D gene (6 bases each). Trimming left V 5 bases short and J 0 bases short, with 10 bases between. The CDR3 contains 14 residues. CDR1 is SGHRS and CDR2 is YFSETQ in the germline V gene. As DNA, the CDR3 is TGCGCCAGCAGTGGAGGGACAAGCACAGATACGCAGTATTTT. Encoded protein: CASSGGTSTDTQYF.

This clonotype was detected ten times or more. The chain joins TRBV10-3 to TRBJ2-3, with TRBD2 matching 11 bases. Germline loops: CDR1 ENHRY, CDR2 SYGVKD. This CDR3 region has 15 residues. V gave up 9 bases and J gave up 5 bases; unmatched junction bases: 10. DNA of the CDR3: TGTGCCATGGGGACTAGCGGTCCGGGTGGAGATACGCAGTATTTT. Translated, it gives CAMGTSGPGGDTQYF.

There are a few counts of this clonotype. The CDR3 DNA sequence: TGCGCCAGCAGCCCGGACAGTCCTAATTCACCCCTCCACTTT. Protein: CASSPDSPNSPLHF. The J gene is TRBJ1-6, the V gene TRBV5-1; D possibly corresponds to TRBD1 (6 bases). Germline V gene data show CDR1 as SGHRS and CDR2 as YFSETQ. Trimming took 4 bases from V and 6 from J, leaving 11 bases between them. The CDR3 is 14 residues long.

This clonotype has at least ten counts. This sequence joins TRBV4-3 and TRBJ1-3, with D hard to call. Germline V gives CDR1 LGHNA, CDR2 YSLEER. Trimming removed 0 bases from V and 2 bases from J, with 11 bases in between. The CDR3 sequence is 16 residues long. CDR3 loop: CASSQENSVPGNTIYF. The CDR3 region has the DNA TGCGCCAGCAGCCAAGAGAATTCGGTCCCTGGAAACACCATATATTTT.

This clonotype was seen repeatedly, ten times or more. The V gene is TRBV7-9, the J gene TRBJ1-5; no reliable D call. The CDR3 is made up of 12 amino acids. Trimming left V 1 base short and J 9 bases short, with 7 bases between. Per germline, CDR1 SEHNR and CDR2 FQNEAQ (reference sequence). Here the CDR3 reads CASSLESGPQHF. CDR3 nucleotides: TGTGCCAGCAGCTTAGAATCAGGGCCCCAGCATTTT. The full variable domain, with the rest looked up from reference TRBV7-9 and TRBJ1-5, is DTGVSQNPRHKITKRGQNVTFRCDPISEHNRLYWYRQTLGQGPEFLTYFQNEAQLEKSRLLSDRFSAERPKGSFSTLEIQRTEQGDSAMYLCASSLESGPQHFGDGTRLSIL.

This clonotype was observed many times. The rearrangement joins TRBV20-1 to TRBJ2-3; 9 positions agree with TRBD1. This CDR3 contains 14 residues. Trimming cost V 5 bases and J 1 base; bases outside gene matches: 4. Germline CDR1 reads DFQATT; CDR2 reads SNEGSKA (reference sequence). As DNA, the CDR3 is TGCAGTGCTGGCAGGGACAGGGGCACAGATACGCAGTATTTT. It encodes CSAGRDRGTDTQYF.

This clonotype was recorded at least ten times. This sequence joins TRBV7-9 and TRBJ2-1; D gene uncertain. Germline CDR1 is SEHNR and CDR2 is FQNEAQ (reference sequence). The CDR3 length is 8 residues. With 5 bases removed from V and 12 bases from J, the gap between germline ends came to 2 bases. CDR3 nucleotides: TGTGCCAGCAGCCCGCAGTTCTTC. Residues: CASSPQFF.

The chain uses TRBV5-1 and TRBJ2-7; D is unresolved. V was clipped by 4 bases and J by 3 bases, with 14 bases between them. Germline CDR1 SGHRS, CDR2 YFSETQ. This CDR3 comprises 14 residues. This chain's CDR3 is CASSPTADGYEQYF. As DNA, the CDR3 is TGCGCCAGCAGCCCAACTGCGGACGGCTACGAGCAGTACTTC.

For this clonotype: A single base separates this from a much larger clone, so it may be a read error. The J gene is TRBJ2-1, the V gene TRBV10-3; D unresolved. This CDR3 comprises 11 residues. Germline lookup yields CDR1 ENHRY and CDR2 SYGVKD. The chain's CDR3 is CAIGEYNEQLF. The DNA for the CDR3 is TGTGCCATCGGAGAGTACAATGAGCAGCTCTTC.

In this sample, this clonotype turned up many times. The chain has TRBV27 and TRBJ2-7; TRBD1 aligns across 9 bases. The V gene end was trimmed by 2 bases and the J gene end by 3 bases; junction bases not matched to a gene: 5. Germline assignment: CDR1 MNHEY and CDR2 SMNVEV (reference sequence). The CDR3 consists of 15 residues. The CDR3 DNA reads TGTGCCAGCAGTTTAGCCACAGGGGGCTTCTACGAGCAGTACTTC. As protein: CASSLATGGFYEQYF.

This clonotype was found many times. The CDR3 loop reads CASSARDRGFYEQYF. In DNA form, the CDR3 reads TGCGCCAGCAGCGCACGGGACAGGGGGTTCTACGAGCAGTACTTC. The chain has TRBV4-1 and TRBJ2-7, with 11 bases fitting TRBD1. The ends lost 5 bases at V and 3 bases at J; junction bases unmatched: 6. The CDR3 sequence is 15 residues long. Germline V gene data show CDR1 as MGHRA and CDR2 as YSYEKL.